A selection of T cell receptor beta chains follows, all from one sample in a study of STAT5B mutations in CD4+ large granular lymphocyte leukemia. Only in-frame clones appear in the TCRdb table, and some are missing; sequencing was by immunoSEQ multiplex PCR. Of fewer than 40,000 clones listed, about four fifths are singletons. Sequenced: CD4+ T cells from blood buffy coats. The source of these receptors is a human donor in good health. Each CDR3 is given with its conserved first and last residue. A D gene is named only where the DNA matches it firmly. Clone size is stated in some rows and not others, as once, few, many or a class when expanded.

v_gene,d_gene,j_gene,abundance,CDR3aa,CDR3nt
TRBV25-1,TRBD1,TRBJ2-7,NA,CASSRQGFSYEQYF,TGTGCCAGCAGTAGACAGGGATTCTCCTACGAGCAGTACTTC
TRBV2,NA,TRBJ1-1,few,CASSPGGAMNTEAFF,TGTGCCAGCAGCCCGGGGGGGGCCATGAACACTGAAGCTTTCTTT
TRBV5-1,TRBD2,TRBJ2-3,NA,CASSLGGGTDTQYF,TGCGCCAGCAGCCTGGGGGGGGGCACAGATACGCAGTATTTT
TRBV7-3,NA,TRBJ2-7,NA,CASSSGLSYEQYF,TGTGCCAGCAGCTCTGGACTATCCTACGAGCAGTACTTC
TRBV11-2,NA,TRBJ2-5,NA,CASSLEPGQETQYF,TGTGCCAGCAGCTTAGAGCCGGGTCAAGAGACCCAGTACTTC
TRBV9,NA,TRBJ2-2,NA,CASSPHSAGDLGELFF,TGTGCCAGCAGCCCTCATTCCGCAGGGGACCTCGGGGAGCTGTTTTTT
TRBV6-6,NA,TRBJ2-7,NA,CASSYSGRGPSYEQYF,TGTGCCAGCAGTTACTCGGGGCGGGGCCCCTCCTACGAGCAGTACTTC
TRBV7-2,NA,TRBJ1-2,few,CASSLDNERGYTF,TGTGCCAGCAGCTTAGACAACGAAAGAGGCTACACCTTC
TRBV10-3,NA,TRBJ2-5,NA,CAISEYEETQYF,TGTGCCATCAGTGAGTATGAAGAGACCCAGTACTTC
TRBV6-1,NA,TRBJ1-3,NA,CASLGISGNTIYF,TGTGCCAGTCTCGGTATCTCTGGAAACACCATATATTTT
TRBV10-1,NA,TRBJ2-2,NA,CASSTGADTGELFF,TGCGCCAGCAGTACCGGGGCCGACACCGGGGAGCTGTTTTTT
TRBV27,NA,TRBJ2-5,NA,CASSLGRQETQYF,TGTGCCAGCAGTTTAGGGCGTCAAGAGACCCAGTACTTC
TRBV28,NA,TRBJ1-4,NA,CASSLRGTDREKLFF,TGTGCCAGCAGTTTACGGGGAACGGATAGGGAAAAACTGTTTTTT
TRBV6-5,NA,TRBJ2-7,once,CASSPTFPGSREQYF,TGTGCCAGCAGTCCAACTTTCCCTGGGAGCCGCGAGCAGTACTTC
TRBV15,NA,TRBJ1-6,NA,CATSPFSLNSPLHF,TGTGCCACCAGTCCTTTTTCACTTAATTCACCCCTCCACTTT
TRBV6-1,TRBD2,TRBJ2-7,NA,CASSEWRGAGGPHEQYF,TGTGCCAGCAGTGAATGGCGGGGAGCGGGGGGGCCACACGAGCAGTACTTC
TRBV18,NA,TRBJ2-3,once,CASSPAGGDTQYF,TGTGCCAGCTCACCGGCCGGGGGAGATACGCAGTATTTT
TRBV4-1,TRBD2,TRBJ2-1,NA,CASSRAGTSGGSYNEQFF,TGCGCCAGCAGCCGGGCCGGGACTAGCGGGGGGTCCTACAATGAGCAGTTCTTC
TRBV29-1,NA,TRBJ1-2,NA,CSVQGQPLYGYTF,TGCAGCGTGCAGGGTCAGCCCCTCTATGGCTACACCTTC
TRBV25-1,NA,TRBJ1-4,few,CASSVVRGINEKLFF,TGTGCCAGCAGTGTTGTCCGAGGCATTAATGAAAAACTGTTTTTT
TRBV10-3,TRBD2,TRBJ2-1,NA,CAISDKGLGIHNEQFF,TGTGCCATCAGTGATAAAGGACTAGGTATCCACAATGAGCAGTTCTTC
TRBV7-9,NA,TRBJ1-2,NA,CASSPLGTGHGYTF,TGTGCCAGCAGCCCGCTCGGGACGGGACATGGCTACACCTTC